The clone carrying this T cell receptor (beta chain) was counted ten times or more. Its specificity is not known. This record comes from a study of T cells in Graves' hyperthyroidism and ophthalmopathy. Hyperthyroidism, newly diagnosed and lasting under 2 months, affected patients aged 18 to 65. Thyroid ultrasound and orbital computed tomography, with clinical symptoms and serum thyroxine and TRAb, informed diagnoses. Study outcomes and limitations: The model's output predicted ophthalmopathy at a median of about 5.9 months prior to onset. In blood, most of the thyroid clonotypes expanded above 0.001 were also present.

Amplification of TCR beta CDR3 regions used RNA as the template. HTBI primers drove first-round RT-PCR of the TCR CDR3. TCRdb re-called the multiplex PCR reads with MiXCR, one entry per CDR3 protein. In the table there are roughly 740,000 distinct CDR3 sequences, about a sixth of which are singletons. What was sequenced was blood. The receptor was derived from a man aged 18 to 30 with Graves' hyperthyroidism.

As DNA, the CDR3 is TGTGCCAGCAGCCCCCGGGGCCTGGACACTGAAGCTTTCTTT. This sequence encodes CASSPRGLDTEAFF. The rearrangement uses TRBV2 and TRBJ1-1, with D possibly TRBD1 on 5 matching bases. The V gene's germline CDR1 is SNHLY and CDR2 FYNNEI. The length of the CDR3 is 14 residues. Trimming removed 6 bases from V and 3 bases from J, with 14 bases in between.